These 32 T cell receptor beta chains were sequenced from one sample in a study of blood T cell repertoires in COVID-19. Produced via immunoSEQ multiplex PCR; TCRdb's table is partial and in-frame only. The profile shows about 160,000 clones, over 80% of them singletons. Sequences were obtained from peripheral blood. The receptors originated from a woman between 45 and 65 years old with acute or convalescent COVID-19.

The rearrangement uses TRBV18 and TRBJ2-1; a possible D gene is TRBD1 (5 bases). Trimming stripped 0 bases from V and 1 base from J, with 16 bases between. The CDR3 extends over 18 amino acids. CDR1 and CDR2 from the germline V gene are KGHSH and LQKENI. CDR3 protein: CASSPPVRVWGSYNEQFF. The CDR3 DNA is TGTGCCAGCTCACCACCGGTCAGGGTATGGGGTTCCTACAATGAGCAGTTCTTC.

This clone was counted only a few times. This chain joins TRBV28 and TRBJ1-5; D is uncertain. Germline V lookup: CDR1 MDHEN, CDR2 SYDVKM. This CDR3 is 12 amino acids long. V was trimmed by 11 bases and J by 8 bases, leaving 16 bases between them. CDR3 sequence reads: CASCRVVEPQHF. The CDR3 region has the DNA TGTGCCTCATGCCGGGTGGTCGAGCCCCAGCATTTT.

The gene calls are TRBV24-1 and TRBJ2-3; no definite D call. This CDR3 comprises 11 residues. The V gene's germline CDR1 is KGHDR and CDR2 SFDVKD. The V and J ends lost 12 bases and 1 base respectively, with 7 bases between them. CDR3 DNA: TGTGCCGTCCGAGGCACAGATACGCAGTATTTT. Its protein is CAVRGTDTQYF.

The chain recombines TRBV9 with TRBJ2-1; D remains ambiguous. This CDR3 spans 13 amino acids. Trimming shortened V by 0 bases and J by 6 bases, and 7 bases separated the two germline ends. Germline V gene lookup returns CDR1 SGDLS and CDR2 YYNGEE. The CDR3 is CASSVDSSNEQFF. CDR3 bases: TGTGCCAGCAGCGTAGACAGCTCCAATGAGCAGTTCTTC.

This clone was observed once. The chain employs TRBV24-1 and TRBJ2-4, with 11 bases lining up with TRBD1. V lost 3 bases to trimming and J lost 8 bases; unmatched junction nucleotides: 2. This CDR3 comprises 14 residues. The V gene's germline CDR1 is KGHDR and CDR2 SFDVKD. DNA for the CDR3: TGTGCCACCAGTGATGCGGGACAGGGGGACATTCAGTACTTC. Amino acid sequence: CATSDAGQGDIQYF.

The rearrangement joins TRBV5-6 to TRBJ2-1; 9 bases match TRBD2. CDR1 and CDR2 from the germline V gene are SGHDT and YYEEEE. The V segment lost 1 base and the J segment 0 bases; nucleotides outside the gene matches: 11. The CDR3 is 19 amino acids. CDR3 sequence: CASSLQASGRPTSYNEQFF. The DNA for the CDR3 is TGTGCCAGCAGCTTGCAAGCCAGCGGGAGGCCCACCTCCTACAATGAGCAGTTCTTC. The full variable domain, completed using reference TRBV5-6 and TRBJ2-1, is DAGVTQSPTHLIKTRGQQVTLRCSPKSGHDTVSWYQQALGQGPQFIFQYYEEEERQRGNFPDRFSGHQFPNYSSELNVNALLLGDSALYLCASSLQASGRPTSYNEQFFGPGTRLTVL.

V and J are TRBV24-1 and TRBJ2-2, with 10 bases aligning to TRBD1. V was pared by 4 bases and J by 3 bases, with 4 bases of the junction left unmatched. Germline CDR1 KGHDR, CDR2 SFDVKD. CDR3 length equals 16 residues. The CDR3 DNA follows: TGTGCCACCAGTGACTCCGGGACAGGGGACACCGGGGAGCTGTTTTTT. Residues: CATSDSGTGDTGELFF.

CDR3 coding DNA: TGTGCCAGCAGTTTGGGGCTGATGAACACCGGGGAGCTGTTTTTT. It yields the protein CASSLGLMNTGELFF. The J gene is TRBJ2-2, the V gene TRBV28, with D perhaps matching TRBD1 (5 bases). The CDR3 is 15 residues long. Germline assignment: CDR1 MDHEN and CDR2 SYDVKM. V was clipped by 3 bases and J by 1 base, with 9 bases between them.

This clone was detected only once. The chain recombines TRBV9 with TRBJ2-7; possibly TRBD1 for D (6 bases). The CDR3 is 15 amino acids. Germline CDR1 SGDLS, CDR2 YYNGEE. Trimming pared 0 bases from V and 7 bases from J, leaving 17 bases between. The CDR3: CASSVDPGRGGEQYF. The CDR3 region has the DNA TGTGCCAGCAGCGTAGACCCTGGCAGGGGTGGGGAGCAGTACTTC.

CDR3 residues: CASSLSSVGNSPLHF. In nucleotides, the CDR3 is TGTGCCAGCAGTTTAAGTTCGGTCGGGAATTCACCCCTCCACTTT. This chain joins TRBV28 and TRBJ1-6; D remains unclear. This CDR3 spans 15 amino acids. The germline V gene has CDR1 MDHEN and CDR2 SYDVKM. V lost 2 bases and J lost 7, with 12 bases in between.

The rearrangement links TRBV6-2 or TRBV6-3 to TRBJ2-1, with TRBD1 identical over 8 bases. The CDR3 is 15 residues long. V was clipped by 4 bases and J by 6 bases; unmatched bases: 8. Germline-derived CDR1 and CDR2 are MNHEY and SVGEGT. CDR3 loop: CASSLLAGGFNEQFF. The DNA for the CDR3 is TGTGCCAGCAGTTTGCTGGCAGGGGGCTTCAATGAGCAGTTCTTC.

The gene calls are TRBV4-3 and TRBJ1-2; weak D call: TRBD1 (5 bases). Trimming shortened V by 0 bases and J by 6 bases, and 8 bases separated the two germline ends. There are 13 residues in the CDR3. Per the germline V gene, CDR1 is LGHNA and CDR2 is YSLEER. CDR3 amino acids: CASSQDDRDGYTF. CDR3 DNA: TGCGCCAGCAGCCAAGATGACAGAGATGGCTACACCTTC.

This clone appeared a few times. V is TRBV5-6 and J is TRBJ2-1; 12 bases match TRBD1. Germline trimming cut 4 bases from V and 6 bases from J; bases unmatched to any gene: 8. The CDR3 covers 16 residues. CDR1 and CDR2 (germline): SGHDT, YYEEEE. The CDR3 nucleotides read TGTGCCAGCAGCACACCGGGACAGGGGGCGGGCAATGAGCAGTTCTTC. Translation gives CASSTPGQGAGNEQFF.

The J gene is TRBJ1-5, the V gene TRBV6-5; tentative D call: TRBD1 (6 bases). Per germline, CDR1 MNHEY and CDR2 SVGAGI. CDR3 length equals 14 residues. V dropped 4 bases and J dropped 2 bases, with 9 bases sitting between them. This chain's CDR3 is CASSSAGGNQPQHF. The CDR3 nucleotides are TGTGCCAGCAGTTCGGCAGGGGGCAATCAGCCCCAGCATTTT.

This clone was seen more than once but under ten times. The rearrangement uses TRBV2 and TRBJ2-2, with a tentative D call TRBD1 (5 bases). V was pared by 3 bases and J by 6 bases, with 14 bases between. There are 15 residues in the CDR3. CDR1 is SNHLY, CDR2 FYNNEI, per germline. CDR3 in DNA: TGTGCCAGCAGTGAGGAGACAGTTTTATCCGGGGAGCTGTTTTTT. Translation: CASSEETVLSGELFF.

CDR3 region: CASPGQGGREKLFF. The CDR3, as DNA: TGTGCCAGTCCTGGACAGGGGGGGAGGGAAAAACTGTTTTTT. The chain has TRBV19 and TRBJ1-4; the match to TRBD1 covers 10 bases. V lost 8 bases, J lost 8 bases, and 8 bases stayed unmatched. This CDR3 region has 14 residues. Germline V CDR1 and CDR2: LNHDA, SQIVND (reference sequence).

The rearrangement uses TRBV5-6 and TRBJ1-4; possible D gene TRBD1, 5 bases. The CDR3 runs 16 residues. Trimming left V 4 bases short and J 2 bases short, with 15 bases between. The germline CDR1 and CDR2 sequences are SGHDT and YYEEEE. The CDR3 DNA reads TGTGCCAGCAGCGGGGGACTTCCAAGGACTAATGAAAAACTGTTTTTT. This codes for CASSGGLPRTNEKLFF. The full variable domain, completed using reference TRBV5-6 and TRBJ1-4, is DAGVTQSPTHLIKTRGQQVTLRCSPKSGHDTVSWYQQALGQGPQFIFQYYEEEERQRGNFPDRFSGHQFPNYSSELNVNALLLGDSALYLCASSGGLPRTNEKLFFGSGTQLSVL.

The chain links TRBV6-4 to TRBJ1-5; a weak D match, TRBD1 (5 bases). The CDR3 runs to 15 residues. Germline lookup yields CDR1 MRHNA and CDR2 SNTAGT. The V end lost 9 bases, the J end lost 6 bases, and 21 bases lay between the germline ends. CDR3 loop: CASGGVTDPGQPQHF. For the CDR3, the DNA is TGTGCCAGTGGGGGGGTGACAGATCCGGGTCAGCCCCAGCATTTT.

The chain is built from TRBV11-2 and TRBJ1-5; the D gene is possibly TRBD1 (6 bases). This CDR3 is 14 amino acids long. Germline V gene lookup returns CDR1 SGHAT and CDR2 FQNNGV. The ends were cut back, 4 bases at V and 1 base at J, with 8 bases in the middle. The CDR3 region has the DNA TGTGCCAGCAGCTGGGGGGGCAGCAATCAGCCCCAGCATTTT. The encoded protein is CASSWGGSNQPQHF.

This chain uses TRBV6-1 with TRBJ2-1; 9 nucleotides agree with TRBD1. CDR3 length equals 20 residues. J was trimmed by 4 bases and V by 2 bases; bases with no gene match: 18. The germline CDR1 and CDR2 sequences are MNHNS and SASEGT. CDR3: CASSEPVPGPQGASYNEQFF. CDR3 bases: TGTGCCAGCAGTGAACCCGTACCCGGGCCACAGGGGGCGTCATACAATGAGCAGTTCTTC.

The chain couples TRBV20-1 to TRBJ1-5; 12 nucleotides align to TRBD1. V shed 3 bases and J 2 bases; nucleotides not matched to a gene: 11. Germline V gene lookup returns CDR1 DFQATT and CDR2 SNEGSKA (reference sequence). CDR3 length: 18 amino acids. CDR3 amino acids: CSASSGTGGYRGNQPQHF. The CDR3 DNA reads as TGCAGTGCTAGTTCCGGGACAGGGGGCTACCGGGGCAATCAGCCCCAGCATTTT.

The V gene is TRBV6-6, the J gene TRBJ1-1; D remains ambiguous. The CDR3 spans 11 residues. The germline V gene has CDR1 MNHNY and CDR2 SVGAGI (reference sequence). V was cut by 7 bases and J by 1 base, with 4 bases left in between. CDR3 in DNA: TGTGCCAGCAAAGCGAACACTGAAGCTTTCTTT. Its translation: CASKANTEAFF.

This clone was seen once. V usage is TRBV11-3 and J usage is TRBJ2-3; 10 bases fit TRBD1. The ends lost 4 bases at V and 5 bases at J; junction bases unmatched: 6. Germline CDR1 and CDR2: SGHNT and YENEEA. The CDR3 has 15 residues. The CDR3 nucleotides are TGTGCCAGCAGCTCCGGGACAGGGGACATAGATACGCAGTATTTT. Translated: CASSSGTGDIDTQYF.

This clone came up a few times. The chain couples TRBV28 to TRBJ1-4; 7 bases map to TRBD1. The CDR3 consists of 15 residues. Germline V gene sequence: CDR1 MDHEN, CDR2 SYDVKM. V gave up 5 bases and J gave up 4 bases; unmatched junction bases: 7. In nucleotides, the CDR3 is TGTGCCAGCAGTGGTAGGGGGCGGGATAATGAAAAACTGTTTTTT. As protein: CASSGRGRDNEKLFF.

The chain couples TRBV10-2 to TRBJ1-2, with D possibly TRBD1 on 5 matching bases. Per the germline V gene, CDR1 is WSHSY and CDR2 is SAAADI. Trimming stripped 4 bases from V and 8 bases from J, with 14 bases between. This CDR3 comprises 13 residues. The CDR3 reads CASSVGGADGYTF. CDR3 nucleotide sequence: TGCGCCAGCAGTGTAGGAGGGGCGGACGGCTACACCTTC.

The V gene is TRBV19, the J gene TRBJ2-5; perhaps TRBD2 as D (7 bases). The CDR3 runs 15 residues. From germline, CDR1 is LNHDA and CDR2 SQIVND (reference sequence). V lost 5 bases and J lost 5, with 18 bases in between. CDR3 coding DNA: TGTGCCAGTAGTGACCTGGGGGGGGCCTCGGAGACCCAGTACTTC. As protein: CASSDLGGASETQYF.

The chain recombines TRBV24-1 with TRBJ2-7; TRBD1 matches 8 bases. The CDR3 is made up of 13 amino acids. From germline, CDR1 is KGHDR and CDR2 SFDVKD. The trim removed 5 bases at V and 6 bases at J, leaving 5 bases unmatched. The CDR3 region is CATSGPQGGEQYF. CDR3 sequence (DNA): TGTGCCACCAGTGGCCCACAGGGGGGCGAGCAGTACTTC.

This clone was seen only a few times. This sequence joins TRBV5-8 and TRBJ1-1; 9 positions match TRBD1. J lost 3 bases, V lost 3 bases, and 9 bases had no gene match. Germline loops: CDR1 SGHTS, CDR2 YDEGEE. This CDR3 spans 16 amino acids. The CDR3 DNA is TGTGCCAGCAGCTCGTGGGACAGGGCCGTATACACTGAAGCTTTCTTT. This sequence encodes CASSSWDRAVYTEAFF. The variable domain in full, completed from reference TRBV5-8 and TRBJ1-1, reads EAGVTQSPTHLIKTRGQQATLRCSPISGHTSVYWYQQALGLGLQFLLWYDEGEERNRGNFPPRFSGRQFPNYSSELNVNALELEDSALYLCASSSWDRAVYTEAFFGQGTRLTVV.

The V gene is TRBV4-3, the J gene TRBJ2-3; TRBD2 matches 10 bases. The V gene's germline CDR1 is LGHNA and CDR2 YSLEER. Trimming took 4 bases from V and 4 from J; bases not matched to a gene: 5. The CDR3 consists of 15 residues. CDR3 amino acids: CASSPQREGSDTQYF. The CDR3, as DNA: TGCGCCAGCAGCCCCCAGCGGGAGGGATCAGATACGCAGTATTTT.

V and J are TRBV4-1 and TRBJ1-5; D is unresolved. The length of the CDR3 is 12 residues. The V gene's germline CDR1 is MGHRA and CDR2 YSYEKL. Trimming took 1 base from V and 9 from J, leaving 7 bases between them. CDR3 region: CASSQVAGPQHF. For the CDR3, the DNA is TGCGCCAGCAGCCAAGTTGCAGGGCCCCAGCATTTT.

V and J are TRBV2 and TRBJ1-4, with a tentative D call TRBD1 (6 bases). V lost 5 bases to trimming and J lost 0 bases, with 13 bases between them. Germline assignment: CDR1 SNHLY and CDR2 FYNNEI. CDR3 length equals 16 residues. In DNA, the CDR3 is TGTGCCAGCAGTCTCAGGGGCGCGGCAACTAATGAAAAACTGTTTTTT. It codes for CASSLRGAATNEKLFF.

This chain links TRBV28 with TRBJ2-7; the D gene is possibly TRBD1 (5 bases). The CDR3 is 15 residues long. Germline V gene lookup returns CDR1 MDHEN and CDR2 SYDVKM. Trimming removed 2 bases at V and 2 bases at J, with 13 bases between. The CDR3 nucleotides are TGTGCCAGCAGTTTAAAGGGGCTCCTTACCTACGAGCAGTACTTC. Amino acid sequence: CASSLKGLLTYEQYF.